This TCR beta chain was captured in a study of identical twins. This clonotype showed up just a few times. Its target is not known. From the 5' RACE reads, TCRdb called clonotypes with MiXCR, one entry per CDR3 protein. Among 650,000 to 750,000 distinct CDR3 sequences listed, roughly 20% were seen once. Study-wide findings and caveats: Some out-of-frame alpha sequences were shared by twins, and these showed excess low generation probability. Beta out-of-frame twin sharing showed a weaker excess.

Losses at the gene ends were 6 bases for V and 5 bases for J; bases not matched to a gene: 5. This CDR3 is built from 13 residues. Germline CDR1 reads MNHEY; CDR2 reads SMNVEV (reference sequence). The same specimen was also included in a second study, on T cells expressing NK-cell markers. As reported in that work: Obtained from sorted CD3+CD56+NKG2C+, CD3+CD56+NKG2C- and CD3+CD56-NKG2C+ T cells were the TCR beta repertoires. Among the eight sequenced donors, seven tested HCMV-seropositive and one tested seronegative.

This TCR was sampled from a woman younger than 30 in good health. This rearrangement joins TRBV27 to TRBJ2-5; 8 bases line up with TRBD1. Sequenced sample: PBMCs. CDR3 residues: CASRVRGLETQYF. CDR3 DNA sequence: TGTGCCAGCAGGGTCAGGGGGCTCGAGACCCAGTACTTC.